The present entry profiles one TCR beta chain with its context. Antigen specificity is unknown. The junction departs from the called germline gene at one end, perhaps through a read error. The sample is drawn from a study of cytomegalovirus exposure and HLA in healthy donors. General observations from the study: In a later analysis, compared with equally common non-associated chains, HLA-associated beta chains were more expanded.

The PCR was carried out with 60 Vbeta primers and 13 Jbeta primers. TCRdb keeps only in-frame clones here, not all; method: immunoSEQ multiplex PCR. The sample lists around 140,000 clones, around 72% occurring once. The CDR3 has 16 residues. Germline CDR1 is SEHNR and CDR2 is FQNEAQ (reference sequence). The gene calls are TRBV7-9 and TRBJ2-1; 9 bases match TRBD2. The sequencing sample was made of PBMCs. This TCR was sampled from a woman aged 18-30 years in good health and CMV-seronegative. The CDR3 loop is CSSSGRREVGYNEQFF. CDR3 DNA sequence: TGTTCCAGCAGCGGGAGGAGGGAGGTTGGCTACAATGAGCAGTTCTTC.